This T cell receptor (beta chain) was found in a study of blood T cell repertoires in COVID-19. Study in general: From T cells, B-cell-depleted T cells, or PBMCs came the material, which was cDNA or gDNA.

In assigning cohorts, the study relied on participant-reported clinical history. Sequencing used immunoSEQ multiplex PCR; TCRdb keeps in-frame clones, though not all of them. The data hold some 160,000 clones, with 88% observed a single time. CDR1 is SNHLY, CDR2 FYNNEI, per germline. V lost 4 bases, J lost 9 bases, and 15 bases stayed unmatched. The CDR3 length is 18 residues. The sample comprised PBMCs or T cells enriched from blood (not recorded which). This chain connects TRBV2 to TRBJ2-1, with 13 bases aligning to TRBD2. The sequence was obtained from a woman in her forties or fifties who had recovered from COVID-19. The CDR3 DNA reads TGTGCCAGCAGTGGCTTTCTGGCCAGACTAGCGGGGGGACGTGAGCAGTTCTTC. Translation gives CASSGFLARLAGGREQFF.